The clone carrying this T cell receptor beta chain was seen a single time. Its matching antigen is unknown. These data come from a study of cytomegalovirus exposure and HLA in healthy donors. Study-level findings and limits: Later analysis suggested most CMV-associated TCR beta chains were HLA-restricted.

The PCR had 60 Vbeta and 13 Jbeta primers. Repertoires were generated with immunoSEQ multiplex PCR, while TCRdb's copy carries only in-frame clones and drops some. The sample contains tens of thousands of clones, 79% of which appear only once. CDR3 length: 13 amino acids. V was clipped by 2 bases and J by 14 bases, with 18 bases between them. The germline gives CDR1 MNHEY, CDR2 SMNVEV (reference sequence). This TCR was sampled from a man aged 25-45 years in good health and CMV-seronegative. The chain carries TRBV27 and TRBJ1-2; perhaps TRBD1 as D (6 bases). Material: PBMCs. CDR3 amino acids: CASSLEGEFIETF. As DNA, the CDR3 is TGTGCCAGCAGTTTAGAGGGGGAATTCATAGAAACCTTC.